The sequence of this T cell receptor (beta chain) was determined in a study of T cell clonality in common variable immunodeficiency. Study observations and caveats: In common variable immunodeficiency, TCR beta chains reportedly carried fewer deletions and N-nucleotide insertions.

Sequencing was performed with immunoSEQ multiplex PCR; in TCRdb, only in-frame clones are kept and a portion is missing. This repertoire holds fewer than 25,000 clones, and none appear only once. Germline loops: CDR1 SEHNR, CDR2 FQNEAQ (reference sequence). The V gene lost 1 base and the J gene lost 2 bases, with 9 bases spanning the gap. The CDR3 loop spans 15 amino acids. In this sample, this clone turned up many times. Its antigen is undetermined. The CDR3 end is not reached by the read, which stops 3 residues before it; the germline J gene fills it in. V gene TRBV7-9 combines with J gene TRBJ2-4; a weak D match, TRBD2 (5 bases). The material sequenced was peripheral blood mononuclear cells. The clonotype was recovered from a human donor with common variable immunodeficiency. This chain's CDR3 is CASSLGTGTKNIQYF. The sequenced CDR3 bases are TGTGCCAGCAGCTTAGGTACGGGGACCAAAAACATT.